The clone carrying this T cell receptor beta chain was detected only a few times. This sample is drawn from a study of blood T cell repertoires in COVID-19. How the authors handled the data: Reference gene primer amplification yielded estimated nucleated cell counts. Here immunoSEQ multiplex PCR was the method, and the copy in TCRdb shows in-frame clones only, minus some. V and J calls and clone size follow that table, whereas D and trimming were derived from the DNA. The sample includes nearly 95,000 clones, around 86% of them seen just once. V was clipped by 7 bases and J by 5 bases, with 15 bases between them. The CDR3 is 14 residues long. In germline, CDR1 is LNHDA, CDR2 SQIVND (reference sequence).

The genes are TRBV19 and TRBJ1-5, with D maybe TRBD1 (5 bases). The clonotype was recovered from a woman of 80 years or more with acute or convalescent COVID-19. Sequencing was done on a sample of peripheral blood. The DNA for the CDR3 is TGTGCCAGTAAGGGCAGGAGCAGGGATCAGCCCCAGCATTTT. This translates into CASKGRSRDQPQHF. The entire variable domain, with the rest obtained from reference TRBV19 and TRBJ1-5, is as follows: DGGITQSPKYLFRKEGQNVTLSCEQNLNHDAMYWYRQDPGQGLRLIYYSQIVNDFQKGDIAEGYSVSREKKESFPLTVTSAQKNPTAFYLCASKGRSRDQPQHFGDGTRLSIL.